A single sample is the source of the 24 T cell receptor beta chains below, sequenced in a study of cytomegalovirus exposure and HLA in healthy donors. PCR involved 60 Vbeta and 13 Jbeta primers. The table came from immunoSEQ multiplex PCR; TCRdb's copy has only in-frame clones and leaves some out. This table has approximately 260,000 clones, about nine tenths appearing once. The specimen sequenced was PBMCs. These receptors were obtained from a girl aged 2 to 10 in good health and CMV-seronegative.

This clone appeared a single time. The J gene is TRBJ2-5, the V gene TRBV5-1, with TRBD1 identical over 7 bases. Germline CDR1 and CDR2: SGHRS and YFSETQ. J lost 1 base, V lost 0 bases, and 6 bases had no gene match. The CDR3 has 16 amino acids. The CDR3 sequence: CASSLGDRSFQETQYF. Here the CDR3 DNA reads TGCGCCAGCAGCTTGGGGGACAGAAGCTTCCAAGAGACCCAGTACTTC.

CDR3 nucleotide sequence: TGTGCCAGCAGCGTAGGACAGATGAACACTGAAGCTTTCTTT. The encoded protein is CASSVGQMNTEAFF. V and J are TRBV9 and TRBJ1-1; D perhaps matches TRBD1 (5 bases). There are 14 residues in the CDR3. CDR1 and CDR2 (germline): SGDLS, YYNGEE. V gave up 0 bases and J gave up 0 bases, with 6 bases separating them.

The chain carries TRBV18 and TRBJ2-5, with 10 bases lining up with TRBD1. The CDR3 consists of 14 residues. Trimming took 3 bases from V and 4 from J; bases not matched to a gene: 2. Germline V CDR1 and CDR2: KGHSH, LQKENI. CDR3 protein: CASSPDRGGETQYF. CDR3 coding DNA: TGTGCCAGCTCACCGGACAGGGGGGGAGAGACCCAGTACTTC.

The chain is built from TRBV6-5 and TRBJ1-5; 8 positions agree with TRBD1. V shed 6 bases, J shed 4 bases, and the junction held 5 bases outside the gene matches. Germline lookup yields CDR1 MNHEY and CDR2 SVGAGI. This CDR3 has 14 residues. The CDR3 nucleotides read TGTGCCAGCAGGACAGGGGCGGTAAATCAGCCCCAGCATTTT. Amino acids: CASRTGAVNQPQHF.

The chain links TRBV5-5 to TRBJ1-1; unclear D gene. Trimming took 2 bases from V and 6 from J, leaving 8 bases between them. CDR1 is SGHKS and CDR2 is YYEKEE in the germline V gene (reference sequence). CDR3 length equals 12 residues. CDR3 protein: CASSLSSAEAFF. Written as DNA, the CDR3 is TGTGCCAGCAGCTTATCTTCTGCTGAAGCTTTCTTT.

The chain employs TRBV5-1 and TRBJ1-1; D remains unclear. Between the trimmed V and J ends, which lost 3 bases and 6 bases, there was a span of 6 bases. The CDR3 is 11 amino acids. CDR1 is SGHRS, CDR2 YFSETQ, per germline. The CDR3 nucleotides read TGCGCCAGCAGCTACGGGTCTGAAGCTTTCTTT. Translating it yields CASSYGSEAFF.

The chain uses TRBV15 and TRBJ1-1; the D gene is possibly TRBD1 (5 bases). CDR1 and CDR2 (germline): LNHNV, YYDKDF (reference sequence). V shed 5 bases and J shed 5 bases, with 18 bases lying between them. CDR3 length: 15 residues. CDR3 protein: CATSWRRDGGTEAFF. The CDR3 DNA reads TGTGCCACCAGCTGGCGACGGGACGGGGGGACTGAAGCTTTCTTT.

The chain recombines TRBV6-6 with TRBJ2-1; TRBD1 is a possible D gene (5 bases). This CDR3 is 11 amino acids long. Per germline, CDR1 MNHNY and CDR2 SVGAGI (reference sequence). Between the trimmed V and J ends, which lost 8 bases and 12 bases, there was a span of 14 bases. The CDR3 sequence is CASQGARGQFF. The CDR3 DNA sequence: TGTGCCAGCCAAGGTGCAAGGGGGCAGTTCTTC.

The chain uses TRBV30 and TRBJ1-1; 8 bases line up with TRBD1. V shed 0 bases and J 8 bases; nucleotides not matched to a gene: 2. CDR1 is GTSNPN and CDR2 is SVGIG in the germline V gene (reference sequence). The CDR3 length is 12 residues. The DNA of the CDR3 is TGTGCCTGGAGTGTGTGGACAGGGGAAGCTTTCTTT. Translated, it gives CAWSVWTGEAFF.

The gene calls are TRBV15 and TRBJ1-3; no firm D call. V was shortened by 2 bases and J by 0 bases, with 17 bases between the two germline ends. The CDR3 totals 18 residues. CDR1 is LNHNV, CDR2 YYDKDF, per germline (reference sequence). The CDR3, as DNA: TGTGCCACCAGCAGAACAAAGGGCGGGTCCCTCTCTGGAAACACCATATATTTT. This gives the protein CATSRTKGGSLSGNTIYF.

The chain uses TRBV4-2 and TRBJ1-1; D remains ambiguous. Between the trimmed V and J ends, which lost 5 bases and 8 bases, there was a span of 18 bases. This CDR3 region has 14 residues. Germline values: CDR1 LGHNA, CDR2 YNFKEQ. The CDR3 protein is CASSSTSQQTEAFF. As DNA, the CDR3 is TGTGCCAGCAGCTCAACATCACAACAGACGGAAGCTTTCTTT.

The count of this clone is one. The genes are TRBV7-9 and TRBJ1-5, with 11 bases that match TRBD1. After removal of 1 base from V and 5 bases from J, the junction contained 7 bases not matched to a gene. Germline CDR1 reads SEHNR; CDR2 reads FQNEAQ (reference sequence). There are 17 residues in the CDR3. The CDR3 sequence: CASSLDRTGGLDQPQHF. CDR3 in DNA: TGTGCCAGCAGCTTAGACAGGACAGGGGGCCTAGATCAGCCCCAGCATTTT.

For this clone: The same CDR3 also results from other DNA sequences found in this sample. The chain joins TRBV6-1 to TRBJ1-5; D ambiguous. The germline V gene encodes CDR1 MNHNS and CDR2 SASEGT. V gave up 2 bases and J gave up 6 bases, with 20 bases separating them. The CDR3 runs to 17 residues. As DNA, the CDR3 is TGTGCCAGCAGTGAAACCAGTGGAGGCCTGCGGAGTCAGCCCCAGCATTTT. Protein product: CASSETSGGLRSQPQHF.

The chain carries TRBV19 and TRBJ2-1; 9 nucleotides align to TRBD1. CDR1 LNHDA and CDR2 SQIVND come from the germline V gene (reference sequence). V lost 4 bases, J lost 2 bases, and 9 bases stayed unmatched. CDR3 length: 17 amino acids. The CDR3 protein is CASSTKQGANPYNEQFF. The CDR3 DNA reads as TGTGCCAGTAGTACAAAACAGGGGGCAAACCCCTACAATGAGCAGTTCTTC. Filled out from reference TRBV19 and TRBJ2-1, the complete variable domain reads DGGITQSPKYLFRKEGQNVTLSCEQNLNHDAMYWYRQDPGQGLRLIYYSQIVNDFQKGDIAEGYSVSREKKESFPLTVTSAQKNPTAFYLCASSTKQGANPYNEQFFGPGTRLTVL.

This clone was observed a single time. V usage is TRBV9 and J usage is TRBJ2-1, with 10 positions matching TRBD2. The V gene's germline CDR1 is SGDLS and CDR2 YYNGEE. CDR3 length: 16 residues. The trim removed 4 bases at V and 6 bases at J, leaving 10 bases unmatched. The CDR3 region has the DNA TGTGCCAGCAGCCCACGCCCGGGACTAGCGAGCAATGAGCAGTTCTTC. It codes for CASSPRPGLASNEQFF.

The chain links TRBV27 to TRBJ2-7; D ambiguous. This CDR3 has 13 amino acids. The V end lost 2 bases, the J end lost 4 bases, and 9 bases lay between the germline ends. Germline assignment: CDR1 MNHEY and CDR2 SMNVEV (reference sequence). The chain's CDR3 is CASSLRQAYEQYF. CDR3 nucleotide sequence: TGTGCCAGCAGTTTACGGCAGGCATACGAGCAGTACTTC.

This clone was found once. The gene calls are TRBV7-2 and TRBJ1-2; 10 bases match TRBD1. The germline CDR1 and CDR2 sequences are SGHTA and FQGNSA. V lost 3 bases to trimming and J lost 2 bases; unmatched junction nucleotides: 6. The CDR3 runs to 16 residues. In DNA, the CDR3 is TGTGCCAGCAGCTTGGGGACAGGGGTCCTCAACTATGGCTACACCTTC. Its translation: CASSLGTGVLNYGYTF.

The chain links TRBV7-2 to TRBJ2-3; tentative D call: TRBD1 (6 bases). Germline V gene data show CDR1 as SGHTA and CDR2 as FQGNSA. The CDR3 has 14 residues. Trimming removed 7 bases from V and 1 base from J, with 12 bases in between. The CDR3 DNA follows: TGTGCCAGCAACCCAGGGGCGGGCACAGATACGCAGTATTTT. Translated: CASNPGAGTDTQYF.

This rearrangement joins TRBV27 to TRBJ1-5, with TRBD1 matching over 7 bases. V was clipped by 5 bases and J by 2 bases; unmatched bases: 3. Germline values: CDR1 MNHEY, CDR2 SMNVEV (reference sequence). The CDR3 length is 14 residues. In DNA, the CDR3 is TGTGCCAGCAGTAAGGGACAGCGCAATCAGCCCCAGCATTTT. Protein sequence: CASSKGQRNQPQHF.

The chain joins TRBV6-1 to TRBJ1-5; D is undetermined. V was pared by 2 bases and J by 4 bases, with 6 bases between. The CDR3 is made up of 13 amino acids. The germline V gene has CDR1 MNHNS and CDR2 SASEGT. In DNA form, the CDR3 reads TGTGCCAGCAGTGAATCCTTAAATCAGCCCCAGCATTTT. Translation: CASSESLNQPQHF.

The rearrangement uses TRBV7-4 and TRBJ1-4, with D possibly TRBD1 on 5 matching bases. V was shortened by 7 bases and J by 13 bases, with 19 bases between the two germline ends. This CDR3 region has 13 residues. Germline lookup yields CDR1 SGHVT and CDR2 SQSDAQ. CDR3 sequence reads: CASTNSGAVGLFF. The CDR3 DNA sequence: TGTGCCAGCACCAACTCTGGGGCCGTTGGACTGTTTTTT.

Comments on this clone: An end of the junction does not agree with germline; a read error may underlie this. CDR3 nucleotide sequence: TGTTCCAGCAGCCAAGGGACAGGAATGAACACTGAAGCTTTCTTT. As protein: CSSSQGTGMNTEAFF. V and J are TRBV7-9 and TRBJ1-1; TRBD1 agrees at 8 bases. CDR1 is SEHNR, CDR2 FQNEAQ, per germline (reference sequence). The CDR3 runs to 15 residues.

The chain links TRBV10-1 to TRBJ2-3; 14 bases line up with TRBD2. CDR3 length: 16 amino acids. J gave up 9 bases and V 5 bases, and 10 bases lay outside the gene matches. Looked up from germline, CDR1 is WNHNN and CDR2 is SYGVQD (reference sequence). This CDR3 reads CASSPRLAGGPGTQYF. The CDR3 nucleotides read TGCGCCAGCAGTCCCAGACTAGCGGGGGGGCCAGGAACGCAGTATTTT.

This rearrangement joins TRBV30 to TRBJ2-6, with D unclear. V shed 0 bases and J shed 0 bases, with 9 bases lying between them. Looked up from germline, CDR1 is GTSNPN and CDR2 is SVGIG (reference sequence). The CDR3 totals 16 residues. The CDR3 protein is CAWSVMWSSGANVLTF. CDR3 in DNA: TGTGCCTGGAGTGTTATGTGGAGCTCTGGGGCCAACGTCCTGACTTTC.